A single sample gave rise to the 17 T cell receptor beta chains below, sequenced in a study of chemoradiotherapy in HPV16-positive cancers. Sequencing used immunoSEQ multiplex PCR; TCRdb keeps in-frame clones, though not all of them. The sample consists of roughly 14,000 clones, about 70% of them appearing once. Collection of the sample occurred from a patient who underwent chemoradiotherapy. These receptors were taken from a human donor with HPV-associated anogenital cancer.

This chain joins TRBV29-1 and TRBJ2-7, with D tentatively TRBD1 or TRBD2 (5 bases each). Germline V gene sequence: CDR1 SQVTM, CDR2 ANQGSEA. The CDR3 has 10 residues. Trimming left V 6 bases short and J 6 bases short, with 9 bases between. DNA for the CDR3: TGCAGCGTAGGGGACGGCGAGCAGTACTTC. Its translation: CSVGDGEQYF.

This chain uses TRBV5-1 with TRBJ2-1; D ambiguous. CDR1 SGHRS and CDR2 YFSETQ come from the germline V gene. The CDR3 loop spans 16 amino acids. The V end lost 3 bases, the J end lost 1 base, and 14 bases lay between the germline ends. The CDR3 is CASSSALAKSYNEQFF. The DNA of the CDR3 is TGCGCCAGCAGCTCGGCCCTCGCGAAGTCCTACAATGAGCAGTTCTTC.

The chain links TRBV5-1 to TRBJ1-2; 7 positions match TRBD1. This CDR3 contains 16 residues. J gave up 0 bases and V 4 bases, and 9 bases lay outside the gene matches. From germline, CDR1 is SGHRS and CDR2 YFSETQ. The chain's CDR3 is CASSLWGQSPNYGYTF. CDR3 coding DNA: TGCGCCAGCAGCCTGTGGGGACAGAGCCCTAACTATGGCTACACCTTC.

This chain joins TRBV11-3 and TRBJ1-1, with 11 bases matching TRBD1. This CDR3 region has 15 residues. The trim removed 7 bases at V and 4 bases at J, leaving 8 bases unmatched. CDR1 is SGHNT, CDR2 YENEEA, per germline. CDR3 bases: TGTGCCAGCAAAACGGGGACAGGGGGACTCACTGAAGCTTTCTTT. It specifies CASKTGTGGLTEAFF. Full variable domain (missing parts from reference TRBV11-3 and TRBJ1-1): EAGVVQSPRYKIIEKKQPVAFWCNPISGHNTLYWYLQNLGQGPELLIRYENEEAVDDSQLPKDRFSAERLKGVDSTLKIQPAELGDSAVYLCASKTGTGGLTEAFFGQGTRLTVV.

V and J are TRBV13 and TRBJ2-1, with unresolved D. The germline V and J ends were trimmed by 5 bases and 10 bases, with 9 bases remaining between them. The CDR3 totals 11 residues. The germline gives CDR1 PRHDT, CDR2 FYEKMQ (reference sequence). The CDR3 sequence is CASSLRKEQFF. CDR3 nucleotides: TGTGCCAGCAGCCTTCGGAAAGAGCAGTTCTTC.

The genes are TRBV2 and TRBJ2-1; 14 bases line up with TRBD2. With V trimmed by 9 bases and J by 9 bases, 4 bases remained unmatched. The CDR3 covers 13 residues. Germline lookup yields CDR1 SNHLY and CDR2 FYNNEI. This chain's CDR3 is CARGLAGGSEQFF. CDR3 nucleotide sequence: TGTGCCAGAGGACTAGCGGGAGGCAGTGAGCAGTTCTTC.

The chain uses TRBV6-5 and TRBJ1-1; D is possibly TRBD1 (5 bases). Germline CDR1 is MNHEY and CDR2 is SVGAGI. This CDR3 contains 14 residues. V lost 6 bases to trimming and J lost 5 bases, with 16 bases between them. The CDR3: CASSPPGGWTEAFF. In DNA form, the CDR3 reads TGTGCCAGCAGCCCCCCCGGGGGGTGGACTGAAGCTTTCTTT.

This rearrangement joins TRBV27 to TRBJ1-2, with D maybe TRBD1 (5 bases). Germline loops: CDR1 MNHEY, CDR2 SMNVEV (reference sequence). This CDR3 contains 14 residues. V lost 1 base and J 5 bases, leaving 11 bases between the germline ends. CDR3: CASSLFGTTYGYTF. CDR3 sequence (DNA): TGTGCCAGCAGTTTATTTGGGACTACTTATGGCTACACCTTC.

The chain recombines TRBV5-4 with TRBJ2-7; 7 bases align to TRBD2. Per germline, CDR1 SGHNT and CDR2 YYREEE (reference sequence). The trim removed 5 bases at V and 3 bases at J, leaving 5 bases unmatched. This CDR3 spans 13 amino acids. DNA of the CDR3: TGTGCCAGCAGGGCTAGCGGTCACTACGAGCAGTACTTC. As protein: CASRASGHYEQYF.

In this sample, this clone turned up a few times. The gene calls are TRBV7-2 and TRBJ2-7, with D possibly matching TRBD1 (6 bases). Between the trimmed V and J ends, which lost 1 base and 2 bases, there was a span of 12 bases. Germline values: CDR1 SGHTA, CDR2 FQGNSA. The CDR3 is 15 residues long. CDR3 amino acids: CASSLGGGLPYEQYF. As DNA, the CDR3 is TGTGCCAGCAGCTTAGGAGGGGGTCTTCCCTACGAGCAGTACTTC. Complete variable domain (other parts from reference TRBV7-2 and TRBJ2-7): GAGVSQSPSNKVTEKGKDVELRCDPISGHTALYWYRQSLGQGLEFLIYFQGNSAPDKSGLPSDRFSAERTGGSVSTLTIQRTQQEDSAVYLCASSLGGGLPYEQYFGPGTRLTVT.

This clone was found a few times. The J gene is TRBJ1-5, the V gene TRBV18, with 7 positions matching TRBD1. The CDR3 length is 16 residues. CDR1 and CDR2 from the germline V gene are KGHSH and LQKENI. V dropped 3 bases and J dropped 2; count of bases not matched to a gene: 7. The CDR3 nucleotides are TGTGCCAGCTCACCCACAGGGGCGACTGGCAATCAGCCCCAGCATTTT. Its protein product is CASSPTGATGNQPQHF.

This clone showed up just a few times. The chain has TRBV19 and TRBJ2-3; D is undetermined. This CDR3 has 13 residues. Germline V CDR1 and CDR2: LNHDA, SQIVND (reference sequence). V shed 1 base and J shed 1 base, with 3 bases lying between them. DNA of the CDR3: TGTGCCAGTAGTATAGTCGGCACAGATACGCAGTATTTT. Protein sequence: CASSIVGTDTQYF.

V usage is TRBV2 and J usage is TRBJ2-3; D uncertain. This CDR3 comprises 14 residues. The germline CDR1 and CDR2 sequences are SNHLY and FYNNEI. V shed 1 base and J shed 3 bases, with 8 bases lying between them. In nucleotides, the CDR3 is TGTGCCAGCAGTGAAGGCCTACTGACAGATACGCAGTATTTT. Translated: CASSEGLLTDTQYF.

The J gene is TRBJ2-1, the V gene TRBV5-1; 11 bases line up with TRBD2. The CDR3 consists of 14 residues. The germline gives CDR1 SGHRS, CDR2 YFSETQ. Germline trimming cut 2 bases from V and 9 bases from J; bases unmatched to any gene: 4. CDR3 bases: TGCGCCAGCAGCTTACTAGCGGGAGAGGGTGAGCAGTTCTTC. It codes for CASSLLAGEGEQFF.

The CDR3 region is CASRPGLAVYNEQFF. The CDR3 bases are TGTGCCAGCAGACCGGGACTAGCGGTCTACAATGAGCAGTTCTTC. This chain links TRBV9 with TRBJ2-1; 11 positions match TRBD2. V was pared by 5 bases and J by 3 bases, with 4 bases of the junction left unmatched. This CDR3 comprises 15 residues. Germline values: CDR1 SGDLS, CDR2 YYNGEE.

The chain joins TRBV10-1 to TRBJ2-7, with D possibly TRBD1 on 6 matching bases. V lost 2 bases and J lost 4, with 9 bases in between. From germline, CDR1 is WNHNN and CDR2 SYGVQD (reference sequence). This CDR3 is built from 13 residues. The CDR3 DNA is TGCGCCAGCAGTGAGGGTCAGGGGTACGAGCAGTACTTC. Translation: CASSEGQGYEQYF.

The V call is TRBV29-1, the J call TRBJ2-7; perhaps TRBD2 as D (5 bases). Deletions cut 4 bases from V and 3 bases from J, with 13 bases between. Germline V lookup: CDR1 SQVTM, CDR2 ANQGSEA. The CDR3 runs 13 residues. This CDR3 is CSVVWARDYEQYF. CDR3 nucleotides: TGCAGCGTTGTCTGGGCGAGGGACTACGAGCAGTACTTC.